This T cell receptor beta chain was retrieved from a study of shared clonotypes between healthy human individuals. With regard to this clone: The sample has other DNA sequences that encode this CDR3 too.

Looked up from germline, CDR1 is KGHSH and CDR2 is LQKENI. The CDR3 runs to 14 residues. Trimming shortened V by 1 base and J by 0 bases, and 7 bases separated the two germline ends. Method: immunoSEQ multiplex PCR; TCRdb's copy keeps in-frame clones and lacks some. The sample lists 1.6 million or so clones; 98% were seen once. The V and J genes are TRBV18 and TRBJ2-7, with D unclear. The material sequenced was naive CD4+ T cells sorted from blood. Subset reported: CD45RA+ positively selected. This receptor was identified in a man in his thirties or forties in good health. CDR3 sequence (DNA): TGTGCCAGCTCACCACTTGGCAGCTCCTACGAGCAGTACTTC. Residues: CASSPLGSSYEQYF.